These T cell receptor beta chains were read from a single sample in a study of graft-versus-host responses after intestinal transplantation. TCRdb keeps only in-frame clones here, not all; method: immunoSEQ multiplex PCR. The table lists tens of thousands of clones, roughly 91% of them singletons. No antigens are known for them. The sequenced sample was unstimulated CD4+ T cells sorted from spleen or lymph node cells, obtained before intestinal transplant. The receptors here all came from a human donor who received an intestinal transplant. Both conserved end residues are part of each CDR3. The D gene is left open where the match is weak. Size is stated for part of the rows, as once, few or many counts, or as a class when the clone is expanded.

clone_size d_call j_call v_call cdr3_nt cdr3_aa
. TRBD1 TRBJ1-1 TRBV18 TGTGCCAGCTCACCCGGACAGGCAGGCTTGAACACTGAAGCTTTCTTT CASSPGQAGLNTEAFF
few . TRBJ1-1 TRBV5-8 TGTGCCAGCAGCACACAACAGGCTGAAGCTTTCTTT CASSTQQAEAFF
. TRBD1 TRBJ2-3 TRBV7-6 TGTGCCAGCAGCTTAGGCTCGGGGACAGGGGGCACAGATACGCAGTATTTT CASSLGSGTGGTDTQYF
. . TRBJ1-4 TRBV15 TGTGCCACCAGCAGGTCCCGGGGAGGAACTAATGAAAAACTGTTTTTT CATSRSRGGTNEKLFF
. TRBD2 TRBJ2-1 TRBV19 TGTGCCAGTAGTATGGTCCCAGCGGGGGGGCCCTCTGAGCAGTTCTTC CASSMVPAGGPSEQFF
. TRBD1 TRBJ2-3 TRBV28 TGTGCCAGCCGAGGGACAGGGAGGACAGATACGCAGTATTTT CASRGTGRTDTQYF
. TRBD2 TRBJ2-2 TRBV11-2 TGTGCCAGCAGCCCTAGCGGGAGGGAAGGCGGGGAGCTGTTTTTT CASSPSGREGGELFF
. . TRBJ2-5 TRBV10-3 TGTGCCATCAGTGAGTCTCGGAGAATAGTCCAAGAGACCCAGTACTTC CAISESRRIVQETQYF
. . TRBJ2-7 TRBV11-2 TGTGCCAGCAGCTCAGGCCCGACCGTATACGAGCAGTACTTC CASSSGPTVYEQYF
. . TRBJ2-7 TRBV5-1 TGCGCCAGCAGCAAACCTCTAGTGGGCTACGAGCAGTACTTC CASSKPLVGYEQYF
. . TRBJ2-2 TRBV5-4 TGTGCCAGCAGCTTGAGCCCGAACACCGGGGAGCTGTTTTTT CASSLSPNTGELFF
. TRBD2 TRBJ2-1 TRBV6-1 TGTGCCAGCAGTGAAGCGGGACTAGCGGGGCCCGAGTTCCAGTTCTTC CASSEAGLAGPEFQFF
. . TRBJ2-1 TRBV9 TGTGCCAGCAGCGTCGGGACTGGCCACCTGGGTGAGCAGTTCTTC CASSVGTGHLGEQFF
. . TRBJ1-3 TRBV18 TGTGCCAGCTCGGCCAAGACAGACTCTGGAAACACCATATATTTT CASSAKTDSGNTIYF
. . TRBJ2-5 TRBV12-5 TGTGCTAGTGGTTTGGACAGCTTGGAGACCCAGTACTTC CASGLDSLETQYF
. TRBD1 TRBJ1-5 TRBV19 TGTGCCAGTGATGGACAGGGGAGTCAGCCCCAGCATTTT CASDGQGSQPQHF
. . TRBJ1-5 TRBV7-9 TGTGCCAGCAGCTCTGGATCGGGTATCATCAATCAGCCCCAGCATTTT CASSSGSGIINQPQHF
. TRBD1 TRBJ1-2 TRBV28 TGTGCCAGCGCTGGATTAGGACAGGGGGCTAACTATGGCTACACCTTC CASAGLGQGANYGYTF
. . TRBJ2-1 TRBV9 TGTGCCAGCAGCGTAGTCCACTCCTACAATGAGCAGTTCTTC CASSVVHSYNEQFF
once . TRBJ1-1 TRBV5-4 TGTGCCAGCAGCTTGGCAGGGAACACTGAAGCTTTCTTT CASSLAGNTEAFF
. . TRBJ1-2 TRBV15 TGTGCCACCAGCAGAGTAACCGACCGGGATGGCTACACCTTC CATSRVTDRDGYTF
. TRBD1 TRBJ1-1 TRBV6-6 TGTGCCAGCAGGGTACAGGGGGCGCCCACTGAAGCTTTCTTT CASRVQGAPTEAFF
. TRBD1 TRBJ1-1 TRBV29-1 TGCAGCGCCAAGGGACAGGCAGATTTGAACACTGAAGCTTTCTTT CSAKGQADLNTEAFF
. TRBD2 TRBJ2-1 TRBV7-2 TGTGCCAGCAGCTCGGGACTAGCGGGAGAAAGTGAGCAGTTCTTC CASSSGLAGESEQFF
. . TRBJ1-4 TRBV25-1 TGTGCCAGCAGTGAATTCCAAATTGGGGGCTTGGGTGATGAAAAACTGTTTTTT CASSEFQIGGLGDEKLFF